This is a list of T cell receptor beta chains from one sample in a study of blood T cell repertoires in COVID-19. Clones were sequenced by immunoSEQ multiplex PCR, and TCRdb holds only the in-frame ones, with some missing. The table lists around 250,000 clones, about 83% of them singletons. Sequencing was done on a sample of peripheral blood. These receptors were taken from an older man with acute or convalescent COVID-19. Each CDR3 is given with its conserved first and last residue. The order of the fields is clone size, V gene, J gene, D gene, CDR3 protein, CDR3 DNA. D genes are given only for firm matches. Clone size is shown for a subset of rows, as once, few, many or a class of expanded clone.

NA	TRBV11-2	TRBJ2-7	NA	CASSFLATSYEQYF	TGTGCCAGCAGCTTCCTAGCGACGTCCTACGAGCAGTACTTC
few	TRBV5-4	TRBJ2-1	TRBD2	CASSLRGGPVEFF	TGTGCCAGCAGCCTTCGGGGGGGCCCGGTTGAGTTCTTC
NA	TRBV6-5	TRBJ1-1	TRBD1	CASSYSDRENTEAFF	TGTGCCAGCAGTTACAGTGACAGGGAGAACACTGAAGCTTTCTTT
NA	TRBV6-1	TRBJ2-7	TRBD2	CASSEVASGTYEQYF	TGTGCCAGCAGTGAAGTGGCTAGCGGCACCTACGAGCAGTACTTC
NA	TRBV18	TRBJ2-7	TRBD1	CASSQGQMMEQYF	TGTGCCAGCTCACAGGGACAGATGATGGAGCAGTACTTC
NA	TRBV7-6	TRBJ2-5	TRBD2	CASSPSGKETQYF	TGTGCCAGCAGTCCTAGCGGGAAAGAGACCCAGTACTTC
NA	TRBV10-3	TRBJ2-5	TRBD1	CATQQGQETQYF	TGTGCCACTCAACAGGGGCAAGAGACCCAGTACTTC
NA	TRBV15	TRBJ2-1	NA	CATSRDDRSYNEQFF	TGTGCCACCAGCAGAGATGACAGGTCGTACAATGAGCAGTTCTTC
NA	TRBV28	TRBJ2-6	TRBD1	CASSPWGQGVAGANVLTF	TGTGCCAGCAGTCCATGGGGACAGGGGGTCGCTGGGGCCAACGTCCTGACTTTC
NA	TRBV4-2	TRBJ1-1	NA	CASSQEDRGSAEAFF	TGTGCCAGCAGCCAAGAAGACCGGGGTAGCGCTGAAGCTTTCTTT
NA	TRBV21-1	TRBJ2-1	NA	CASSNIQGFVDEQFF	TGTGCCAGCAGCAACATACAGGGGTTTGTAGATGAGCAGTTCTTC
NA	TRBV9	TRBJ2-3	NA	CASSVRESGDTQYF	TGTGCCAGCAGCGTCCGGGAAAGCGGCGATACGCAGTATTTT
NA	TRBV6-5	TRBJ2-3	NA	CASSPRTDTQYF	TGTGCCAGCAGCCCCCGGACAGATACGCAGTATTTT
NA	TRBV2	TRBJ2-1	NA	CASSAGGRINEQFF	TGTGCCAGCAGTGCGGGGGGCCGGATAAATGAGCAGTTCTTC
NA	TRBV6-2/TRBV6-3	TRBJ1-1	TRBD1	CASSRPWGQTMNTEAFF	TGTGCCAGCAGTCGCCCCTGGGGACAGACCATGAACACTGAAGCTTTCTTT
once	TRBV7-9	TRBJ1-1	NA	CASGGGSNTEAFF	TGTGCCAGTGGCGGAGGATCGAACACTGAAGCTTTCTTT
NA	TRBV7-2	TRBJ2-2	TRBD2	CASSLASGGSSGELFF	TGTGCCAGCAGCTTAGCTAGCGGGGGTTCAAGCGGGGAGCTGTTTTTT
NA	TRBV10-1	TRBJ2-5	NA	CASSESAVTRTQYF	TGCGCCAGCAGTGAGTCCGCGGTAACGAGGACCCAGTACTTC
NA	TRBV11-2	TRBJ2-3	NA	CASSFFGSVIGTDTQYF	TGTGCCAGCAGCTTCTTCGGGAGCGTTATTGGCACAGATACGCAGTATTTT
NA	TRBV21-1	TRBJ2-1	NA	CASGGRFYNEQFF	TGTGCTTCCGGCGGGAGGTTCTACAATGAGCAGTTCTTC
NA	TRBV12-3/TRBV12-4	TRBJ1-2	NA	CASRDSYGYTF	TGTGCCAGCAGGGACAGCTATGGCTACACCTTC
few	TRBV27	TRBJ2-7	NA	CASSDPRGGLGEQYF	TGTGCCAGCAGTGACCCGCGTGGGGGACTGGGCGAGCAGTACTTC
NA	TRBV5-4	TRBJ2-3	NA	CASSSPTANTDTQYF	TGTGCCAGCAGCTCTCCGACAGCCAACACAGATACGCAGTATTTT
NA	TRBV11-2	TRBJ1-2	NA	CASSLDGAGYGYTF	TGTGCCAGCAGCTTGGACGGTGCGGGATACGGCTACACCTTC
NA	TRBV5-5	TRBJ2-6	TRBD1	CASSPTGGLNSGANVLTF	TGTGCCAGCAGCCCGACAGGGGGACTCAACTCTGGGGCCAACGTCCTGACTTTC
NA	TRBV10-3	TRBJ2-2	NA	CAISEGSGSATGELFF	TGTGCCATCAGTGAGGGGTCAGGGTCGGCCACCGGGGAGCTGTTTTTT
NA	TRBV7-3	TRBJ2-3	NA	CASSSRLVTDTQYF	TGTGCCAGCAGCTCAAGACTAGTCACAGATACGCAGTATTTT
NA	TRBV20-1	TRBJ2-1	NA	CSASTNEVYNEQFF	TGCAGTGCTAGTACCAACGAGGTATACAATGAGCAGTTCTTC
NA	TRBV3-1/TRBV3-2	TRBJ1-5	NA	CASSQAGVINQPQHF	TGTGCCAGCAGCCAAGCAGGGGTCATCAATCAGCCCCAGCATTTT
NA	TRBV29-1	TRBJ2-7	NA	CSVEDPAGVYEQYF	TGCAGCGTTGAAGATCCGGCAGGGGTCTACGAGCAGTACTTC
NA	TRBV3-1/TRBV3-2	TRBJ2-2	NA	CASSQVLVTLPGELFF	TGTGCCAGCAGCCAAGTACTAGTTACCCTCCCCGGGGAGCTGTTTTTT
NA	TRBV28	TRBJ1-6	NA	CASSRTGGYNSPLHF	TGTGCCAGCAGTCGGACGGGGGGGTATAATTCACCCCTCCACTTT